A single sample gave rise to the 24 T cell receptor beta chains below, sequenced in a study of T cell changes during pregnancy in multiple sclerosis. Sequencing was performed with immunoSEQ multiplex PCR; in TCRdb, only in-frame clones are kept and a portion is missing. The repertoire holds tens of thousands of clones, with around 90% as singletons. The sample consisted of peripheral blood, taken in the second trimester of pregnancy. The source of these receptors is a female donor in good health, enrolled as a control in a pregnancy study.

This clone was seen once. This rearrangement joins TRBV6-6 to TRBJ1-3, with a tentative D call TRBD1 (6 bases). The CDR3 length is 16 residues. Germline V gives CDR1 MNHNY, CDR2 SVGAGI (reference sequence). V lost 6 bases and J 4 bases, leaving 19 bases between the germline ends. This chain's CDR3 is CASRPDGGPQGNTIYF. The CDR3 DNA is TGTGCCAGCAGACCCGACGGGGGGCCGCAGGGAAACACCATATATTTT.

The rearrangement uses TRBV9 and TRBJ2-7, with D unresolved. Germline values: CDR1 SGDLS, CDR2 YYNGEE. V was pared by 0 bases and J by 0 bases, with 16 bases between. The CDR3 has 17 amino acids. The CDR3 sequence: CASSVGSYLRSSYEQYF. The CDR3 nucleotides read TGTGCCAGCAGCGTAGGCTCATACCTGAGGAGCTCCTACGAGCAGTACTTC.

This chain's CDR3 is CASSHLGGTEAFF. For the CDR3, the DNA is TGTGCCAGCAGCCACCTAGGCGGCACTGAAGCTTTCTTT. The chain recombines TRBV14 with TRBJ1-1; the D is unclear. The CDR3 consists of 13 residues. The V gene's germline CDR1 is SGHDN and CDR2 FVKESK. V was cut by 3 bases and J by 4 bases, with 9 bases left in between.

This sequence joins TRBV27 and TRBJ2-7; the match to TRBD1 covers 10 bases. The CDR3 extends over 17 amino acids. CDR1 is MNHEY and CDR2 is SMNVEV in the germline V gene (reference sequence). With 4 bases clipped from V and 0 bases from J, the junction kept 9 bases outside the gene matches. CDR3 DNA: TGTGCCAGCAGTTCTATGGGGACAGGGGAGTTCTCCTACGAGCAGTACTTC. Translated, it gives CASSSMGTGEFSYEQYF.

The chain recombines TRBV7-8 with TRBJ1-4, with D possibly TRBD1 on 6 matching bases. This CDR3 is 15 amino acids long. Germline V CDR1 and CDR2: SGHVS, FQNEAQ. The V and J ends lost 4 bases and 7 bases respectively, with 16 bases between them. CDR3 bases: TGTGCCAGCAGCTCCCAGGGGTTCTGGGGTGAAAAACTGTTTTTT. The encoded protein is CASSSQGFWGEKLFF.

The chain uses TRBV18 and TRBJ2-1; D possibly corresponds to TRBD1 (6 bases). CDR1 is KGHSH and CDR2 is LQKENI in the germline V gene. This CDR3 is built from 13 residues. The ends were cut back, 3 bases at V and 9 bases at J, with 12 bases in the middle. This chain's CDR3 is CASSPTTGTEQFF. DNA for the CDR3: TGTGCCAGCTCACCTACGACAGGCACTGAGCAGTTCTTC.

The J gene is TRBJ1-3, the V gene TRBV28; D is unresolved. Germline V gives CDR1 MDHEN, CDR2 SYDVKM. This CDR3 is 17 amino acids long. The V end was cut by 5 bases, the J end by 0 bases, with 17 bases between. DNA of the CDR3: TGTGCCAGCAGTACCCCTTCGAGGATCGGCTCTGGAAACACCATATATTTT. Translation: CASSTPSRIGSGNTIYF.

CDR3 loop: CASSLTYGNTIYF. The CDR3 bases are TGTGCCAGCAGTTTAACCTATGGAAACACCATATATTTT. This chain joins TRBV28 and TRBJ1-3; no clear D gene. The CDR3 totals 13 residues. Trimming cost V 2 bases and J 3 bases, with 5 bases left between them. Per the germline V gene, CDR1 is MDHEN and CDR2 is SYDVKM. Full variable domain (rest looked up from reference TRBV28 and TRBJ1-3): DVKVTQSSRYLVKRTGEKVFLECVQDMDHENMFWYRQDPGLGLRLIYFSYDVKMKEKGDIPEGYSVSREKKERFSLILESASTNQTSMYLCASSLTYGNTIYFGEGSWLTVV.

The chain uses TRBV5-1 and TRBJ1-2; 10 bases line up with TRBD1. V gave up 0 bases and J gave up 4 bases; unmatched junction bases: 12. The length of the CDR3 is 18 residues. The germline V gene encodes CDR1 SGHRS and CDR2 YFSETQ. In DNA, the CDR3 is TGCGCCAGCAGCTTGGAGGGACAGGGGTACGCCGGTTCCTATGGCTACACCTTC. This codes for CASSLEGQGYAGSYGYTF.

CDR3 sequence: CATSRDSWQMYGYTF. The CDR3 bases are TGTGCCACCAGCAGAGATAGCTGGCAGATGTATGGCTACACCTTC. The chain employs TRBV15 and TRBJ1-2; no firm D call. Germline V gene sequence: CDR1 LNHNV, CDR2 YYDKDF (reference sequence). The germline V and J ends were trimmed by 0 bases and 5 bases, with 13 bases remaining between them. The CDR3 consists of 15 residues.

The chain is built from TRBV13 and TRBJ1-1; 9 positions match TRBD1. Germline V gene data show CDR1 as PRHDT and CDR2 as FYEKMQ (reference sequence). The V gene end was trimmed by 5 bases and the J gene end by 6 bases; junction bases not matched to a gene: 7. This CDR3 spans 14 amino acids. The CDR3 DNA is TGTGCCAGCAGCCCGACGACAGGGGGGTCTGAAGCTTTCTTT. Translation gives CASSPTTGGSEAFF.

The chain couples TRBV10-3 to TRBJ2-7; 9 bases fit TRBD1. Germline-derived CDR1 and CDR2 are ENHRY and SYGVKD. With 2 bases clipped from V and 4 bases from J, the junction kept 6 bases outside the gene matches. The CDR3 runs 15 residues. The CDR3 DNA is TGTGCCATCAGTGAGCCGAACAGGGGGCGTTACGAGCAGTACTTC. It translates to CAISEPNRGRYEQYF.

The chain employs TRBV12-5 and TRBJ2-5; a possible D gene is TRBD2 (7 bases). V was pared by 7 bases and J by 3 bases, with 24 bases between. Germline CDR1 LGHNT, CDR2 FRNRAP. This CDR3 has 17 amino acids. This CDR3 reads CASARVPGGHEEETQYF. In DNA, the CDR3 is TGTGCTAGTGCCAGGGTCCCGGGGGGCCACGAAGAAGAGACCCAGTACTTC.

This clone was recorded once. This chain links TRBV19 with TRBJ2-7; a possible D gene is TRBD1 (5 bases). The CDR3 extends over 12 amino acids. V lost 7 bases and J lost 2, with 9 bases in between. Germline CDR1 is LNHDA and CDR2 is SQIVND (reference sequence). This chain's CDR3 is CASTPDTYEQYF. The CDR3 DNA reads as TGTGCCAGTACTCCGGACACCTACGAGCAGTACTTC.

The V call is TRBV10-3, the J call TRBJ1-4; a possible D gene is TRBD1 (5 bases). The CDR3 extends over 17 amino acids. The V gene lost 4 bases and the J gene lost 3 bases, with 18 bases spanning the gap. Germline V gives CDR1 ENHRY, CDR2 SYGVKD. CDR3 in amino acids: CAISGSQQGLANEKLFF. The CDR3 nucleotides read TGTGCCATCAGTGGTAGCCAGCAGGGATTGGCTAATGAAAAACTGTTTTTT.

In the case of this clone: Its ends do not fully match the called genes, so a read error is possible. J is TRBJ1-2 and V is TRBV27, with 7 bases that match TRBD1. This CDR3 has 12 residues. Germline V gene data show CDR1 as MNHEY and CDR2 as SMNVEV (reference sequence). The CDR3 sequence: CASGTGAYDYTF. CDR3 DNA sequence: TGTGCCAGCGGTACAGGGGCTTATGACTACACCTTC.

The chain combines TRBV27 with TRBJ1-6; D uncertain. V shed 3 bases and J shed 7 bases, with 13 bases lying between them. CDR1 and CDR2 from the germline V gene are MNHEY and SMNVEV (reference sequence). This CDR3 contains 15 residues. CDR3 residues: CASSFGQFPNSPLHF. CDR3 bases: TGTGCCAGCAGTTTTGGCCAATTCCCCAATTCACCCCTCCACTTT.

The chain combines TRBV9 with TRBJ2-7; maybe TRBD1 (6 bases). The CDR3 is 13 residues long. The germline V gene encodes CDR1 SGDLS and CDR2 YYNGEE. Trimming shortened V by 4 bases and J by 7 bases, and 15 bases separated the two germline ends. The DNA of the CDR3 is TGTGCCAGCAGCCCTTGGGACACCCTAGAGCAGTACTTC. Its protein is CASSPWDTLEQYF.

The chain has TRBV28 and TRBJ2-7, with a tentative D call TRBD2 (6 bases). Germline V gene sequence: CDR1 MDHEN, CDR2 SYDVKM. This CDR3 spans 16 amino acids. Trimming took 5 bases from V and 0 from J, leaving 17 bases between them. In DNA form, the CDR3 reads TGTGCCAGCAGTCCCCGCGGAGGGCGGAGCTCCTACGAGCAGTACTTC. Protein: CASSPRGGRSSYEQYF.

The chain joins TRBV7-2 to TRBJ2-4, with D maybe TRBD2 (6 bases). CDR1 SGHTA and CDR2 FQGNSA come from the germline V gene. V lost 1 base and J lost 9, with 13 bases in between. The CDR3 consists of 14 residues. CDR3 DNA sequence: TGTGCCAGCAGCTTAGAAGGCGGGGTGGGCATTCAGTACTTC. Its protein is CASSLEGGVGIQYF.

This chain connects TRBV4-1 to TRBJ2-7; the match to TRBD1 covers 9 bases. CDR1 is MGHRA and CDR2 is YSYEKL in the germline V gene. V gave up 3 bases and J gave up 6 bases; unmatched junction bases: 12. The CDR3 totals 16 residues. CDR3 loop: CASSQVGGTGIFEQYF. The CDR3 DNA sequence: TGCGCCAGCAGCCAGGTCGGAGGGACAGGGATTTTCGAGCAGTACTTC.

The V gene is TRBV19, the J gene TRBJ2-7; 8 nucleotides agree with TRBD2. This CDR3 comprises 12 residues. The V segment lost 10 bases and the J segment 4 bases; nucleotides outside the gene matches: 6. In germline, CDR1 is LNHDA, CDR2 SQIVND (reference sequence). DNA of the CDR3: TGTGCCACCGCGGGGGGCCCATACGAGCAGTACTTC. This encodes CATAGGPYEQYF. The entire variable domain, with the rest obtained from reference TRBV19 and TRBJ2-7, is as follows: DGGITQSPKYLFRKEGQNVTLSCEQNLNHDAMYWYRQDPGQGLRLIYYSQIVNDFQKGDIAEGYSVSREKKESFPLTVTSAQKNPTAFYLCATAGGPYEQYFGPGTRLTVT.

The CDR3 here is CASGTGYNEQFF. The CDR3, as DNA: TGTGCCAGCGGGACAGGATACAATGAGCAGTTCTTC. The rearrangement joins TRBV28 to TRBJ2-1, with TRBD1 matching over 8 bases. Germline values: CDR1 MDHEN, CDR2 SYDVKM. V lost 8 bases and J lost 4; bases outside the gene matches: 1. The CDR3 is made up of 12 amino acids.

This chain joins TRBV15 and TRBJ2-3; D is unresolved. The CDR3 runs to 11 residues. V was cut by 3 bases and J by 6 bases, with 4 bases left in between. Germline values: CDR1 LNHNV, CDR2 YYDKDF (reference sequence). The CDR3 nucleotides are TGTGCCACCAGCAGTCGTGATACGCAGTATTTT. Protein product: CATSSRDTQYF.